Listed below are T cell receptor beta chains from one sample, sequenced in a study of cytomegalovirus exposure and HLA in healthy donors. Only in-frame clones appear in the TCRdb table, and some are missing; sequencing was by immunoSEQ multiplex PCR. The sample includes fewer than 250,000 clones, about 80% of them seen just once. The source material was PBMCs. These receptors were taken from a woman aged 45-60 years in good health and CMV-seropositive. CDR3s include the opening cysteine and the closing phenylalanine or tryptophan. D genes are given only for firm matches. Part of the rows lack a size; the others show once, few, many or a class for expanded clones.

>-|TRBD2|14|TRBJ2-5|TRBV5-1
CASTPGLAGETQYF
TGCGCCAGCACCCCGGGACTAGCGGGAGAGACCCAGTACTTC
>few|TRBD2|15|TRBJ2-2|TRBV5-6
CASSLGLARTGELFF
TGTGCCAGCAGCTTGGGACTAGCTAGGACCGGGGAGCTGTTTTTT
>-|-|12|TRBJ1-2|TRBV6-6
CASRDMVGGYTF
TGTGCCAGCAGGGACATGGTGGGTGGATACACCTTC
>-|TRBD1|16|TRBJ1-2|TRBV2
CASSEARTGSGYGYTF
TGTGCCAGCAGTGAAGCCCGGACAGGGAGCGGCTATGGCTACACCTTC
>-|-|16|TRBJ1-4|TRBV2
CASSVERAGANEKLFF
TGTGCCAGCAGCGTCGAAAGGGCGGGTGCTAATGAAAAACTGTTTTTT
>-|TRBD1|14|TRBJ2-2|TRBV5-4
CASSRTGINGELFF
TGTGCCAGCAGCCGGACAGGGATCAACGGGGAGCTGTTTTTT
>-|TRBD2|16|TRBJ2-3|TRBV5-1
CASSSTSGGYTDTQYF
TGCGCCAGCAGCTCAACTAGCGGGGGATACACAGATACGCAGTATTTT
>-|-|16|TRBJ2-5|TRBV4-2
CASSQDQGVFQETQYF
TGTGCCAGCAGCCAAGATCAGGGTGTTTTCCAAGAGACCCAGTACTTC
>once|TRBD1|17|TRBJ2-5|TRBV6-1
CASSEKGTGGMWETQYF
TGTGCCAGCAGTGAAAAAGGGACAGGGGGCATGTGGGAGACCCAGTACTTC
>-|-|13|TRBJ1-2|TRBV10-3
CAISDSQGYGYTF
TGTGCCATCAGTGACTCGCAGGGCTATGGCTACACCTTC
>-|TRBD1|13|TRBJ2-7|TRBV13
CASSGDSSYEQYF
TGTGCCAGCAGCGGGGACAGCTCCTACGAGCAGTACTTC
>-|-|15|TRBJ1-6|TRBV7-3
CASSLGGRGNSPLHF
TGTGCCAGCAGCTTAGGAGGACGCGGAAATTCACCCCTCCACTTT
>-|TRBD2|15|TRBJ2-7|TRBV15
CATSRVTSGSYEQYF
TGTGCCACCAGCAGAGTGACTAGCGGCTCCTACGAGCAGTACTTC
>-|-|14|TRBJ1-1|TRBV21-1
CASERQKMNTEAFF
TGTGCCAGCGAGAGACAGAAGATGAACACTGAAGCTTTCTTT
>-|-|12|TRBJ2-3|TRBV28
CASTTTRQTQYF
TGTGCCAGCACCACGACACGGCAGACGCAGTATTTT
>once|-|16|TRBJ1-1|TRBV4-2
CASSQAGGRRNTEAFF
TGTGCCAGCAGCCAGGCGGGAGGGCGGCGGAACACTGAAGCTTTCTTT
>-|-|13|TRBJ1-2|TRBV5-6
CASSLEQGDGYTF
TGTGCCAGCAGCTTGGAACAGGGAGACGGCTACACCTTC
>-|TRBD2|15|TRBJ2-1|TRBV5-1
CASSLAGLAGVEQFF
TGCGCCAGCAGCTTGGCTGGACTAGCGGGGGTAGAGCAGTTCTTC
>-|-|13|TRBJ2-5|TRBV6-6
CASGPIQQETQYF
TGTGCCAGCGGCCCAATACAACAAGAGACCCAGTACTTC
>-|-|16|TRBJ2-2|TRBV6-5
CASSYSREIFAGELFF
TGTGCCAGCAGTTACTCGCGCGAGATTTTTGCCGGGGAGCTGTTTTTT
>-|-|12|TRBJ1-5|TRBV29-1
CSVANSNQPQHF
TGCAGCGTTGCAAATAGCAATCAGCCCCAGCATTTT
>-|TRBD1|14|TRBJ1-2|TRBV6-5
CASSRDSLGYGYTF
TGTGCCAGCAGCCGGGACAGCCTGGGGTATGGCTACACCTTC
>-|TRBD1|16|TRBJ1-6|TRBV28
CASSSTGGDYNSPLHF
TGTGCCAGCAGTTCGACAGGGGGCGACTATAATTCACCCCTCCACTTT
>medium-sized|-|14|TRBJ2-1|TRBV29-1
CSVTGTPSENEQFF
TGCAGCGTTACGGGGACACCCTCCGAGAATGAGCAGTTCTTC
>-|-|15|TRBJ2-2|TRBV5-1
CASSLYTENTGELFF
TGCGCCAGCAGCTTGTATACAGAGAACACCGGGGAGCTGTTTTTT
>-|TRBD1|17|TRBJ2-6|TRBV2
CASNRGTGATGANVLTF
TGTGCCAGCAATCGCGGGACAGGGGCTACCGGGGCCAACGTCCTGACTTTC
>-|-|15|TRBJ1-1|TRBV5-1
CASTFSQRGDTEAFF
TGCGCCAGCACCTTTTCACAGCGGGGGGACACTGAAGCTTTCTTT
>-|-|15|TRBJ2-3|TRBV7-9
CASRRRDGGPDTQYF
TGTGCCAGCAGAAGGCGGGACGGAGGCCCGGATACGCAGTATTTT
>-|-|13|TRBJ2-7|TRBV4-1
CASSFVREYEQYF
TGCGCCAGCTCTTTTGTCCGGGAGTACGAGCAGTACTTC
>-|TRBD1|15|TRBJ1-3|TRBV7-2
CASSLTPGGGNTIYF
TGTGCCAGCAGCTTAACGCCAGGGGGCGGAAACACCATATATTTT
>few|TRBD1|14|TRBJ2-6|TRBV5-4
CATGTGFGANVLTF
TGTGCCACCGGGACAGGGTTTGGGGCCAACGTCCTGACTTTC
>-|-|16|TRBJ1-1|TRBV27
CASSSITRLVYTEAFF
TGTGCCAGCAGTTCGATCACTAGACTCGTCTACACTGAAGCTTTCTTT